These 27 T cell receptor beta chains were all obtained from the same sample, sequenced in a study of blood T cell repertoires in COVID-19. Generated by immunoSEQ multiplex PCR, the TCRdb table keeps only in-frame clones and is missing some. The sample lists approximately 190,000 clones; 80% to 85% were seen once. The sequencing sample was made of peripheral blood. These TCRs come from a woman in her thirties or forties with acute or convalescent COVID-19.

The rearrangement joins TRBV11-2 to TRBJ2-1; the match to TRBD2 covers 8 bases. V lost 3 bases and J lost 5; bases outside the gene matches: 3. The CDR3 runs 14 residues. CDR1 is SGHAT, CDR2 FQNNGV, per germline. CDR3 nucleotides: TGTGCCAGCAGCTTTTTAGCGGGGAACAATGAGCAGTTCTTC. Its protein product is CASSFLAGNNEQFF.

The rearrangement uses TRBV19 and TRBJ1-2; D unclear. The CDR3 is 15 amino acids. Germline V gene sequence: CDR1 LNHDA, CDR2 SQIVND (reference sequence). V gave up 3 bases and J gave up 0 bases, with 11 bases separating them. This CDR3 is CASSMVAQANYGYTF. CDR3 DNA sequence: TGTGCCAGTAGTATGGTGGCCCAAGCTAACTATGGCTACACCTTC.

This rearrangement joins TRBV9 to TRBJ1-3, with unresolved D. V shed 0 bases and J shed 0 bases, with 10 bases lying between them. This CDR3 is built from 16 residues. Germline V CDR1 and CDR2: SGDLS, YYNGEE. The CDR3 region is CASSVGVPNSGNTIYF. The CDR3 bases are TGTGCCAGCAGCGTAGGAGTTCCAAACTCTGGAAACACCATATATTTT.

V gene TRBV27 combines with J gene TRBJ2-1, with 16 bases matching TRBD2. Germline V CDR1 and CDR2: MNHEY, SMNVEV (reference sequence). This CDR3 has 20 amino acids. J gave up 3 bases and V 0 bases, and 8 bases lay outside the gene matches. Here the CDR3 DNA reads TGTGCCAGCAGTTTATCTGGGTTCGGGACTAGCGGGAGGGACTACAATGAGCAGTTCTTC. This sequence encodes CASSLSGFGTSGRDYNEQFF.

In its sample, this clone was seen a few times. The chain has TRBV19 and TRBJ1-4, with D possibly being TRBD1 (5 bases). The CDR3 totals 16 residues. Per germline, CDR1 LNHDA and CDR2 SQIVND (reference sequence). Trimming pared 5 bases from V and 5 bases from J, leaving 18 bases between. The CDR3: CASSVGYLKGNEKLFF. In nucleotides, the CDR3 is TGTGCCAGTAGTGTCGGTTACCTGAAGGGGAATGAAAAACTGTTTTTT. The variable domain in full, completed from reference TRBV19 and TRBJ1-4, reads DGGITQSPKYLFRKEGQNVTLSCEQNLNHDAMYWYRQDPGQGLRLIYYSQIVNDFQKGDIAEGYSVSREKKESFPLTVTSAQKNPTAFYLCASSVGYLKGNEKLFFGSGTQLSVL.

This chain joins TRBV30 and TRBJ1-1, with 7 bases fitting TRBD1. Unmatched junction bases numbered 7, after V lost 5 bases and J lost 4 bases. This CDR3 has 13 amino acids. Germline V gene lookup returns CDR1 GTSNPN and CDR2 SVGIG (reference sequence). CDR3 coding DNA: TGTGCCTGGGACCAGGGGGAGGTCACTGAAGCTTTCTTT. This encodes CAWDQGEVTEAFF.

This clone was seen repeatedly, ten times or more. V usage is TRBV18 and J usage is TRBJ1-4, with D perhaps TRBD1 (6 bases). Trimming took 6 bases from V and 1 from J, leaving 9 bases between them. The CDR3 length is 14 residues. The V gene's germline CDR1 is KGHSH and CDR2 LQKENI. For the CDR3, the DNA is TGTGCCAGCTCCCAGGGGTTAACTAATGAAAAACTGTTTTTT. It codes for CASSQGLTNEKLFF.

This rearrangement joins TRBV18 to TRBJ1-4, with D perhaps matching TRBD1 (5 bases). Trimming left V 1 base short and J 4 bases short, with 13 bases between. Germline CDR1 is KGHSH and CDR2 is LQKENI. CDR3 size: 16 residues. The chain's CDR3 is CASSPQGVQNNEKLFF. CDR3 bases: TGTGCCAGCTCACCACAAGGGGTTCAAAATAATGAAAAACTGTTTTTT.

The chain uses TRBV7-9 and TRBJ2-1, with 7 nucleotides matching TRBD2. V gave up 7 bases and J gave up 4 bases; unmatched junction bases: 13. The CDR3 sequence is 16 residues long. The germline V gene has CDR1 SEHNR and CDR2 FQNEAQ (reference sequence). The CDR3 DNA is TGTGCCAGCACGGCCTTGGGCGGGAGCATGTACAATGAGCAGTTCTTC. As protein: CASTALGGSMYNEQFF.

Within the sample, this clone is medium-sized. The chain employs TRBV2 and TRBJ2-1, with 8 bases fitting TRBD2. This CDR3 is built from 15 residues. The germline gives CDR1 SNHLY, CDR2 FYNNEI. With V trimmed by 6 bases and J by 9 bases, 13 bases remained unmatched. CDR3 in DNA: TGTGCCAGCAGCGCGGCCGGGACTAGATTCGGTGAGCAGTTCTTC. Its protein product is CASSAAGTRFGEQFF.

The rearrangement joins TRBV5-6 to TRBJ2-1; TRBD2 agrees at 8 bases. Trimming removed 5 bases from V and 0 bases from J; junction bases left unmatched: 7. This CDR3 region has 16 residues. Per the germline V gene, CDR1 is SGHDT and CDR2 is YYEEEE. CDR3 residues: CASSEERGCSYNEQFF. As DNA, the CDR3 is TGTGCCAGCAGTGAGGAGCGGGGGTGCTCCTACAATGAGCAGTTCTTC.

The chain recombines TRBV2 with TRBJ2-7; TRBD2 is a possible D gene (5 bases). The CDR3 is 14 amino acids. Trimming left V 4 bases short and J 2 bases short, with 12 bases between. Germline CDR1 is SNHLY and CDR2 is FYNNEI. Here the CDR3 DNA reads TGTGCCAGCAGTGTGGGAGACACTGCCTACGAGCAGTACTTC. Translated: CASSVGDTAYEQYF.

The chain carries TRBV18 and TRBJ1-3; D not resolved. The CDR3 extends over 14 amino acids. Germline values: CDR1 KGHSH, CDR2 LQKENI. The germline V and J ends were trimmed by 3 bases and 0 bases, with 6 bases remaining between them. CDR3 amino acids: CASSPDFSGNTIYF. CDR3 in DNA: TGTGCCAGCTCACCTGACTTCTCTGGAAACACCATATATTTT.

The chain combines TRBV6-5 with TRBJ2-7; D is perhaps TRBD1 (5 bases). Germline loops: CDR1 MNHEY, CDR2 SVGAGI. V was trimmed by 3 bases and J by 2 bases, leaving 8 bases between them. The CDR3 spans 13 residues. The CDR3 DNA reads TGTGCCAGCAGTTATGCAGGGCCCTACGAGCAGTACTTC. This translates into CASSYAGPYEQYF.

This chain uses TRBV7-8 with TRBJ2-3; possibly TRBD2 for D (6 bases). The CDR3 consists of 13 residues. V was trimmed by 5 bases and J by 8 bases, leaving 14 bases between them. The germline V gene has CDR1 SGHVS and CDR2 FQNEAQ. In DNA form, the CDR3 reads TGTGCCAGCAGCACGCCACTAGCTGCTACGCAGTATTTT. Translated: CASSTPLAATQYF.

The sample holds one count of this clone. Other DNA sequences within the sample encode an identical CDR3. The chain joins TRBV5-1 to TRBJ2-2; the D gene is possibly TRBD2 (5 bases). Trimming removed 5 bases from V and 4 bases from J, with 9 bases in between. The CDR3 extends over 13 amino acids. The germline CDR1 and CDR2 sequences are SGHRS and YFSETQ. CDR3 protein: CASRSEGTGELFF. CDR3 sequence (DNA): TGCGCCAGCAGGTCTGAGGGCACCGGGGAGCTGTTTTTT. Full variable domain (missing parts from reference TRBV5-1 and TRBJ2-2): KAGVTQTPRYLIKTRGQQVTLSCSPISGHRSVSWYQQTPGQGLQFLFEYFSETQRNKGNFPGRFSGRQFSNSRSEMNVSTLELGDSALYLCASRSEGTGELFFGEGSRLTVL.

This chain links TRBV28 with TRBJ1-1; a possible D gene is TRBD1 (6 bases). The CDR3 runs 14 residues. Trimming removed 5 bases at V and 5 bases at J, with 15 bases between. Germline assignment: CDR1 MDHEN and CDR2 SYDVKM. CDR3 sequence (DNA): TGTGCCAGCAGTAAGGGGGTTCTGGGGACTGAAGCTTTCTTT. Translated, it gives CASSKGVLGTEAFF.

The genes are TRBV27 and TRBJ2-7; 7 bases align to TRBD2. The junction had 11 bases not matched to a gene; V was cut back by 6 bases and J by 3 bases. Germline lookup yields CDR1 MNHEY and CDR2 SMNVEV (reference sequence). This CDR3 is 15 amino acids long. CDR3 coding DNA: TGTGCCAGCAGAATTGGCGGGGGACTTGGCTACGAGCAGTACTTC. This encodes CASRIGGGLGYEQYF.

The chain links TRBV18 to TRBJ1-3; D unclear. CDR1 KGHSH and CDR2 LQKENI come from the germline V gene. V shed 2 bases and J shed 0 bases, with 11 bases lying between them. This CDR3 comprises 16 residues. CDR3 bases: TGTGCCAGCTCACCATTCACTCCTGACTCTGGAAACACCATATATTTT. This gives the protein CASSPFTPDSGNTIYF.

The chain couples TRBV7-9 to TRBJ1-5; D may be TRBD1 (6 bases). This CDR3 spans 15 amino acids. In germline, CDR1 is SEHNR, CDR2 FQNEAQ (reference sequence). V lost 5 bases, J lost 0 bases, and 11 bases lay in between. This chain's CDR3 is CASSVGQSSNQPQHF. The CDR3 DNA follows: TGTGCCAGCAGCGTCGGACAGAGTAGCAATCAGCCCCAGCATTTT.

The DNA of the CDR3 is TGTGCCAGCTCACCACCGGGACAGGGGATTTTTCATGGCTACACCTTC. Translation gives CASSPPGQGIFHGYTF. This chain links TRBV18 with TRBJ1-2, with 10 nucleotides matching TRBD1. The V segment lost 0 bases and the J segment 6 bases; nucleotides outside the gene matches: 7. The CDR3 length is 16 residues. Per germline, CDR1 KGHSH and CDR2 LQKENI.

V is TRBV19 and J is TRBJ2-2; 8 bases are a match to TRBD2. The CDR3 is 16 amino acids. Germline V gives CDR1 LNHDA, CDR2 SQIVND (reference sequence). J lost 3 bases, V lost 2 bases, and 5 bases had no gene match. The CDR3 nucleotides read TGTGCCAGTAGTATAATCGCGGGGGGAGACACCGGGGAGCTGTTTTTT. Encoded protein: CASSIIAGGDTGELFF.

The chain carries TRBV6-5 and TRBJ1-4; 7 bases agree with TRBD1. V trimming: 7 bases; J trimming: 7 bases; junction bases outside the gene matches: 9. Germline CDR1 and CDR2: MNHEY and SVGAGI. The CDR3 extends over 14 amino acids. The CDR3 nucleotides read TGTGCCAGCATGCTAGGGGGCGCGAGTGAAAAACTGTTTTTT. Translating gives CASMLGGASEKLFF.

The chain recombines TRBV7-2 with TRBJ1-5; 10 bases align to TRBD1. The ends lost 5 bases at V and 8 bases at J; junction bases unmatched: 9. This CDR3 spans 15 amino acids. Germline lookup yields CDR1 SGHTA and CDR2 FQGNSA. The CDR3 region is CASSPRTGGMEPQHF. The CDR3 bases are TGTGCCAGCAGCCCGCGGACAGGGGGAATGGAGCCCCAGCATTTT.

Points on this clone: Other nucleotide sequences in the sample specify the same CDR3. V is TRBV29-1 and J is TRBJ1-2; D is uncertain. Germline V gene sequence: CDR1 SQVTM, CDR2 ANQGSEA. With 4 bases removed from V and 3 bases from J, the gap between germline ends came to 6 bases. The CDR3 has 11 amino acids. CDR3 sequence: CSVGQDYGYTF. The CDR3 bases are TGCAGCGTTGGGCAGGACTATGGCTACACCTTC.

CDR3: CASSRQYQETQYF. The CDR3 DNA follows: TGTGCCAGCAGCCGACAGTACCAAGAGACCCAGTACTTC. The chain links TRBV11-3 to TRBJ2-5; D possibly corresponds to TRBD1 (5 bases). CDR1 SGHNT and CDR2 YENEEA come from the germline V gene. CDR3 length equals 13 residues. V lost 5 bases and J lost 0, with 7 bases in between.

The chain combines TRBV29-1 with TRBJ2-2; 10 positions agree with TRBD1. The V gene's germline CDR1 is SQVTM and CDR2 ANQGSEA. This CDR3 is built from 16 residues. The V and J ends lost 5 bases and 0 bases, in that order; junction bases with no gene match: 6. The CDR3 is CSVPGQGGTNTGELFF. CDR3 DNA sequence: TGCAGCGTTCCAGGACAGGGGGGGACGAACACCGGGGAGCTGTTTTTT.